The rows below give T cell receptor beta chains drawn from one sample of a study of cytomegalovirus exposure and HLA in healthy donors. This table comes from immunoSEQ multiplex PCR, and its TCRdb copy is limited to in-frame clones, with some not included. This table holds some 80,000 clones, roughly 79% found once. The material sequenced was PBMCs. All receptors come from a man aged 35 to 55 in good health and CMV-seronegative. CDR3s include the opening cysteine and the closing phenylalanine or tryptophan. The D gene is left open where the match is weak. A row's size may be missing; if present it is once, few, many or a size class.

clone size: NA
D gene: NA
V gene: TRBV6-1
J gene: TRBJ2-2
CDR3 DNA: TGTGCCAGCAGTGCTTATTCGGCGGTTACCTTCACCGGGGAGCTGTTTTTT
CDR3 protein: CASSAYSAVTFTGELFF

clone size: NA
D gene: TRBD1
V gene: TRBV18
J gene: TRBJ2-1
CDR3 DNA: TGTGCCAGCTCACCCGGGACAGGATCTTACAATGAGCAGTTCTTC
CDR3 protein: CASSPGTGSYNEQFF

clone size: NA
D gene: NA
V gene: TRBV25-1
J gene: TRBJ2-1
CDR3 DNA: TGTGCCAGCAGGGAGGGAGGGGGCAATGAGCAGTTCTTC
CDR3 protein: CASREGGGNEQFF

clone size: few
D gene: NA
V gene: TRBV14
J gene: TRBJ2-7
CDR3 DNA: TGTGCCAGCAGCCGACTGAACTACGAGCAGTACTTC
CDR3 protein: CASSRLNYEQYF

clone size: NA
D gene: NA
V gene: TRBV7-8
J gene: TRBJ1-6
CDR3 DNA: TGTGCCAGCAGCCCACCCCCACCGAGCTCCTATAATTCACCCCTCCACTTT
CDR3 protein: CASSPPPPSSYNSPLHF

clone size: NA
D gene: TRBD2
V gene: TRBV5-1
J gene: TRBJ2-3
CDR3 DNA: TGCGCCAGCCGGTTAGCGGGAGCCACAGATACGCAGTATTTT
CDR3 protein: CASRLAGATDTQYF

clone size: NA
D gene: NA
V gene: TRBV6-1
J gene: TRBJ1-2
CDR3 DNA: TGTGCCAGCAGTTACGAGGGAGGCTACACCTTC
CDR3 protein: CASSYEGGYTF

clone size: NA
D gene: TRBD1
V gene: TRBV14
J gene: TRBJ2-1
CDR3 DNA: TGTGCCAGCAGCCGGGACAGGGGTAATGAGCAGTTCTTC
CDR3 protein: CASSRDRGNEQFF

clone size: NA
D gene: NA
V gene: TRBV5-1
J gene: TRBJ2-2
CDR3 DNA: TGCGCCAGCAGCTCGAACCCGGGCACCGGGGAGCTGTTTTTT
CDR3 protein: CASSSNPGTGELFF

clone size: NA
D gene: TRBD2
V gene: TRBV7-2
J gene: TRBJ2-3
CDR3 DNA: TGTGCCAGCAGCTTTAGGACTAGCGGGTTAGATACGCAGTATTTT
CDR3 protein: CASSFRTSGLDTQYF

clone size: NA
D gene: NA
V gene: TRBV18
J gene: TRBJ2-2
CDR3 DNA: TGTGCCAGCTCACCACGGGGCTCGGGGGACACCGGGGAGCTGTTTTTT
CDR3 protein: CASSPRGSGDTGELFF

clone size: NA
D gene: NA
V gene: TRBV15
J gene: TRBJ1-1
CDR3 DNA: TGTGCCACCAGCAGAGTGGGGGCCGTGAACACTGAAGCTTTCTTT
CDR3 protein: CATSRVGAVNTEAFF

clone size: NA
D gene: TRBD1
V gene: TRBV25-1
J gene: TRBJ1-2
CDR3 DNA: TGTGCCAGCAGTGACCCCGACAGGGATTATGGCTACACCTTC
CDR3 protein: CASSDPDRDYGYTF

clone size: NA
D gene: TRBD1
V gene: TRBV19
J gene: TRBJ1-1
CDR3 DNA: TGTGCCACCACGAGGAAAAGGGGACAGTCCTCGGGTGGCGAAGCTTTCTTT
CDR3 protein: CATTRKRGQSSGGEAFF